This T cell receptor beta chain is drawn from a study of shared clonotypes between healthy human individuals. Study-level points and caveats: The sharing of about 5% of naive CD4 clonotypes was seen across a few donors.

Healthy and HIV-negative, the adult donors had no recent acute infections or vaccinations. Measured with immunoSEQ multiplex PCR; TCRdb has only the in-frame clones, and not every one. The sample yields approximately 500,000 clones, 90% to 97% seen once. On this clone itself: Its antigen is as yet unknown.

There are 14 residues in the CDR3. Trimming took 5 bases from V and 1 from J; bases not matched to a gene: 2. The germline V gene encodes CDR1 LNHDA and CDR2 SQIVND (reference sequence). The chain couples TRBV19 to TRBJ2-7; 10 bases align to TRBD2. The sequencing sample was made of naive CD4+ T cells sorted from blood. The subset is: CD45RA+ positively selected. The TCR originated in a woman aged 25 to 45 in good health. The chain's CDR3 is CASSGTSDSYEQYF. The CDR3, as DNA: TGTGCCAGTAGTGGGACTAGCGATTCCTACGAGCAGTACTTC. The whole variable domain, remainder taken from reference TRBV19 and TRBJ2-7, is DGGITQSPKYLFRKEGQNVTLSCEQNLNHDAMYWYRQDPGQGLRLIYYSQIVNDFQKGDIAEGYSVSREKKESFPLTVTSAQKNPTAFYLCASSGTSDSYEQYFGPGTRLTVT.